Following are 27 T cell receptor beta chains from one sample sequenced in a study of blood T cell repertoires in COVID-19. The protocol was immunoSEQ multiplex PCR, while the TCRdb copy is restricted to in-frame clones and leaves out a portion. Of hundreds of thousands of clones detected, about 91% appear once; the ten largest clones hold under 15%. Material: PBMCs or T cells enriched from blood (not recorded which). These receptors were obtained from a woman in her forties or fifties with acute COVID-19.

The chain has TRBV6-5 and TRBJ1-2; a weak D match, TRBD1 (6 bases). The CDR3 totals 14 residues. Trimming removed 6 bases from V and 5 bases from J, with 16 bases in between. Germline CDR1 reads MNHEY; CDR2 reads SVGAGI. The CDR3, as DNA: TGTGCCAGCAGCCTCGGGACATTCTGGTATGGCTACACCTTC. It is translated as CASSLGTFWYGYTF.

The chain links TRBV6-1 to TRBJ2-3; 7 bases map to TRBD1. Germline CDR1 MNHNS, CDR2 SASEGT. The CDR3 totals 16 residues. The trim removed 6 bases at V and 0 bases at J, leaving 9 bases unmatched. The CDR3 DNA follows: TGTGCCAGCAGGGAAACAGGGGTCATTAGCACAGATACGCAGTATTTT. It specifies CASRETGVISTDTQYF.

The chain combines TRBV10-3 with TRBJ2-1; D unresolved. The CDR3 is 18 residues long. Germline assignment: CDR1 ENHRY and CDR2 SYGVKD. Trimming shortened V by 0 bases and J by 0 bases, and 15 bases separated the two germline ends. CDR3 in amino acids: CAISESPSRPSSYNEQFF. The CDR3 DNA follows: TGTGCCATCAGTGAGTCCCCTTCGCGCCCGAGCTCCTACAATGAGCAGTTCTTC.

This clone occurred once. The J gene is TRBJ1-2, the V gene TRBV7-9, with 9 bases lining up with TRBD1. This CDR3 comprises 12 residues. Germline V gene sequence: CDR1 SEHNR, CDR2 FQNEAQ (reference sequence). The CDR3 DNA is TGTGCTAGCGTGGGACAGGGAGGCGGCTACACCTTC. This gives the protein CASVGQGGGYTF.

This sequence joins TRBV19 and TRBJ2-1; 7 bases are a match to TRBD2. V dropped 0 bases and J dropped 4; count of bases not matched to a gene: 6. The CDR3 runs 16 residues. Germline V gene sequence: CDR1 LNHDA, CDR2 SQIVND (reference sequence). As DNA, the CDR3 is TGTGCCAGTAGTATAGATCTGGGGGGGTGGTACAATGAGCAGTTCTTC. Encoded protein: CASSIDLGGWYNEQFF.

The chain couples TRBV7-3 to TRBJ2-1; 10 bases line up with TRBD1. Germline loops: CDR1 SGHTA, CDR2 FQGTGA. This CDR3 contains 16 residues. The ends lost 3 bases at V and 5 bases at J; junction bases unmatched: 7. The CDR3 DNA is TGTGCCAGCAGCTTCCCCCGGGGACAGGGGAACAATGAGCAGTTCTTC. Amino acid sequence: CASSFPRGQGNNEQFF.

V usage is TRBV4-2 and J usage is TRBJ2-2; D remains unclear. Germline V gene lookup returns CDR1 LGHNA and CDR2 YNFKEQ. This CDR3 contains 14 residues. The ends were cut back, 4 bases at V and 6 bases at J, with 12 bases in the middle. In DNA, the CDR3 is TGTGCCAGCAGCCTTAAACTGGAGTCCGGGGAGCTGTTTTTT. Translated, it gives CASSLKLESGELFF.

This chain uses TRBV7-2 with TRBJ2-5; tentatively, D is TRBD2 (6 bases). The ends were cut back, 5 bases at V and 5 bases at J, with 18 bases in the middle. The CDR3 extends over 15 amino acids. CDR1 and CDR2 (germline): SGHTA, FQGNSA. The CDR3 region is CASSLRRRDWETQYF. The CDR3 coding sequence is TGTGCCAGCAGCCTTCGGCGGAGGGATTGGGAGACCCAGTACTTC.

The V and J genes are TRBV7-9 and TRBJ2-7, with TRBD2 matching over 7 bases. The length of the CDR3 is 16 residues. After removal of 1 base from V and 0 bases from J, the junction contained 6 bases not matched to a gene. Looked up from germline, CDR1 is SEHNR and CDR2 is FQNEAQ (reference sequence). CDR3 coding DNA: TGTGCCAGCAGCTTAGTAGCGGGCGGCAGCTCCTACGAGCAGTACTTC. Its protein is CASSLVAGGSSYEQYF.

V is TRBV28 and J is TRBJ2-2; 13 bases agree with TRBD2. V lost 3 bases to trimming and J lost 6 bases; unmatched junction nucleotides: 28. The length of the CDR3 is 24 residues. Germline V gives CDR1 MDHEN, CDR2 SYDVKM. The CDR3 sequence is CASSFLEPGLAGSAHKGDAGELFF. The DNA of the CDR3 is TGTGCCAGCAGTTTCCTCGAACCGGGACTAGCGGGATCCGCGCACAAGGGGGACGCCGGGGAGCTGTTTTTT.

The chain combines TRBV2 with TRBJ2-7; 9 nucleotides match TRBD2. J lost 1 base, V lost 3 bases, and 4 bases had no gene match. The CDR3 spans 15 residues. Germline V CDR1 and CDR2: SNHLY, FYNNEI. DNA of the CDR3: TGTGCCAGCAGTGAGGGGGCGGGAGGGTCCTACGAGCAGTACTTC. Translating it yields CASSEGAGGSYEQYF.

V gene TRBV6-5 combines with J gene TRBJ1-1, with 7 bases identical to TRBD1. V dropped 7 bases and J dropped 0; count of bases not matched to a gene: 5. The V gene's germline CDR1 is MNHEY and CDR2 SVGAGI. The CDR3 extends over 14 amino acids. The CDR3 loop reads CASIAQGLNTEAFF. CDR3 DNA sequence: TGTGCCAGCATCGCACAGGGGTTGAACACTGAAGCTTTCTTT.

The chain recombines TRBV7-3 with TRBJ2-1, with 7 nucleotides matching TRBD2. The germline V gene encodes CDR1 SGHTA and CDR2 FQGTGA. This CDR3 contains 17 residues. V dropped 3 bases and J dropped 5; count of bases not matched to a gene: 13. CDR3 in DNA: TGTGCCAGCAGCTTTCTAGCGGAGCCCATCGCGAACAATGAGCAGTTCTTC. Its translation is CASSFLAEPIANNEQFF.

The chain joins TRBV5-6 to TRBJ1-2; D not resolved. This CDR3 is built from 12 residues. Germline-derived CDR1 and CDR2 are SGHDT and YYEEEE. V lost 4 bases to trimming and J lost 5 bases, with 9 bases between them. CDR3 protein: CASSPGGYGYTF. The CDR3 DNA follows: TGTGCCAGCAGCCCGGGAGGGTATGGCTACACCTTC.

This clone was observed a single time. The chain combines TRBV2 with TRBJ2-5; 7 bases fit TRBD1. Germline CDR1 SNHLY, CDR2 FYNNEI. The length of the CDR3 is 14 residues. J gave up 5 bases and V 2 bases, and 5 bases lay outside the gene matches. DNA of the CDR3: TGTGCCAGCAGTGAAAGGGGGCGCTGGGAGACCCAGTACTTC. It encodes CASSERGRWETQYF. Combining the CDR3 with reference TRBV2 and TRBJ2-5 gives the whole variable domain EPEVTQTPSHQVTQMGQEVILRCVPISNHLYFYWYRQILGQKVEFLVSFYNNEISEKSEIFDDQFSVERPDGSNFTLKIRSTKLEDSAMYFCASSERGRWETQYFGPGTRLLVL.

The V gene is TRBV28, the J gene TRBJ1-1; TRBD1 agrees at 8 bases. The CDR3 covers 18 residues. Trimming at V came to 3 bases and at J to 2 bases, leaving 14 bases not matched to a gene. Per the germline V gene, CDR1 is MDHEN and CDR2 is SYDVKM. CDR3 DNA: TGTGCCAGCAGTTTGATCTACCTGGGACAGGTGACAAACACTGAAGCTTTCTTT. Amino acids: CASSLIYLGQVTNTEAFF. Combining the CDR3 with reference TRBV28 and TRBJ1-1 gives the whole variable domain DVKVTQSSRYLVKRTGEKVFLECVQDMDHENMFWYRQDPGLGLRLIYFSYDVKMKEKGDIPEGYSVSREKKERFSLILESASTNQTSMYLCASSLIYLGQVTNTEAFFGQGTRLTVV.

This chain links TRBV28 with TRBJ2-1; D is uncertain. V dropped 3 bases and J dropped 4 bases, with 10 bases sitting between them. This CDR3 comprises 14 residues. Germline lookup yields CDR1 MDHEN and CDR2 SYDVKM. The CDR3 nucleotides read TGTGCCAGCAGTTTGGGCAGTTTTTACAATGAGCAGTTCTTC. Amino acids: CASSLGSFYNEQFF.

The CDR3 region has the DNA TGTGCCAGCAGCCGCTCGACAGGGGGCTTCTACGAGCAGTACTTC. This sequence encodes CASSRSTGGFYEQYF. The chain joins TRBV6-5 to TRBJ2-7; the match to TRBD1 covers 10 bases. The germline CDR1 and CDR2 sequences are MNHEY and SVGAGI. The CDR3 covers 15 residues. Trimming at V came to 6 bases and at J to 3 bases, leaving 8 bases not matched to a gene.

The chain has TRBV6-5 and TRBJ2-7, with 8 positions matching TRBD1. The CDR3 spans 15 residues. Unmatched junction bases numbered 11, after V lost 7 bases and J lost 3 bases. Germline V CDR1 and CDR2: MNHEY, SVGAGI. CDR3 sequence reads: CASTADRDPLYEQYF. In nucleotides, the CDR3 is TGTGCCAGCACCGCGGACAGGGACCCCCTCTACGAGCAGTACTTC.

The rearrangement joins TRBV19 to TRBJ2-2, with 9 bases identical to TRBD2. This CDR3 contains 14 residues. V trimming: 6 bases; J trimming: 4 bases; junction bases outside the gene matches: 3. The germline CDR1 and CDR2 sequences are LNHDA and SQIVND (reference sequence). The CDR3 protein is CASRAGGSTGELFF. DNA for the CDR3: TGTGCCAGTAGAGCGGGAGGATCCACCGGGGAGCTGTTTTTT.

The CDR3 loop reads CASSQGTSGGSSYEQYF. The CDR3 coding sequence is TGTGCCAGCAGCCAGGGGACTAGCGGGGGTAGCTCCTACGAGCAGTACTTC. This rearrangement joins TRBV4-2 to TRBJ2-7, with 14 bases that match TRBD2. V trimming: 3 bases; J trimming: 0 bases; junction bases outside the gene matches: 4. The germline V gene encodes CDR1 LGHNA and CDR2 YNFKEQ. CDR3 length equals 17 residues.

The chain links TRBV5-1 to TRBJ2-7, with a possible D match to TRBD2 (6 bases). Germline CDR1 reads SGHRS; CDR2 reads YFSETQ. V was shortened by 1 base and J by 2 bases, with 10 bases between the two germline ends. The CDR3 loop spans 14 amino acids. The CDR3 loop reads CASSLIGGTYEQYF. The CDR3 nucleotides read TGCGCCAGCAGCTTGATTGGGGGGACCTACGAGCAGTACTTC.

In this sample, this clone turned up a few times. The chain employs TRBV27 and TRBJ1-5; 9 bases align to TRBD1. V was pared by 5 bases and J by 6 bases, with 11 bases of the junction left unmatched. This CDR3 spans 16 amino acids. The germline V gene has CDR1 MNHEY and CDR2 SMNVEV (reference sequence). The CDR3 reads CASSPLDRGGRQPQHF. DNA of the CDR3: TGTGCCAGCAGTCCCCTGGACAGGGGAGGCCGTCAGCCCCAGCATTTT.

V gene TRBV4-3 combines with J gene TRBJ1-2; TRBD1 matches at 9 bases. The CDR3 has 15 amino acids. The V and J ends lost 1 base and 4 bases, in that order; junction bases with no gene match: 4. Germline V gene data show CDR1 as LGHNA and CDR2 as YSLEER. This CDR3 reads CASSQVTGGGYGYTF. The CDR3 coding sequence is TGCGCCAGCAGCCAAGTTACAGGGGGCGGCTATGGCTACACCTTC.

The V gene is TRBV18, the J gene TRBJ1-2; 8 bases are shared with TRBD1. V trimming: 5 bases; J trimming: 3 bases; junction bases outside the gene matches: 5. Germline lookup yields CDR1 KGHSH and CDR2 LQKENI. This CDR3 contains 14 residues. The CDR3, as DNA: TGTGCCAGCTCAGAGACAGGGGCTGACTATGGCTACACCTTC. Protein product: CASSETGADYGYTF.

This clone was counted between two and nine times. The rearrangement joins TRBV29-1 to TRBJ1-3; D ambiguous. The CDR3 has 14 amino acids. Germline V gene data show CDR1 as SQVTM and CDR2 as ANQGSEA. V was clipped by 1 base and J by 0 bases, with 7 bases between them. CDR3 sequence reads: CSVEGSYSGNTIYF. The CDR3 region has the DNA TGCAGCGTTGAAGGGAGTTACTCTGGAAACACCATATATTTT.

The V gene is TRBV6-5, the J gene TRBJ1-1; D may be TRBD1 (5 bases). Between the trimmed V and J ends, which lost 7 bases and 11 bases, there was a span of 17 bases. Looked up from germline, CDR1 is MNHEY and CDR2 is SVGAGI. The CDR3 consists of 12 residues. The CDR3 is CASNTERGWAFF. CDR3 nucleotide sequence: TGTGCCAGCAATACGGAAAGGGGTTGGGCTTTCTTT.